This T cell receptor beta chain originates from a study of cytomegalovirus exposure and HLA in healthy donors. General study findings and limits: Reports credit the classifier with highly specific, highly sensitive diagnosis of cytomegalovirus status. Three CMV-associated chains proved CMV antigen-specific in vitro. An analysis was carried out later, and it reportedly showed fewer N-insertions in an Asian-associated ancestry cluster than the approximately 700-donor mean. In a later analysis, at a false discovery rate of 0.05, roughly 17,000 TCR beta sequences matched HLA alleles.

It was with 60 Vbeta and 13 Jbeta primers that the PCR ran. Only in-frame clones appear in the TCRdb table, and some are missing; sequencing was by immunoSEQ multiplex PCR. The sample carries about 130,000 clones, 74% recorded once. For this clone: Antigen: not known.

The germline V gene encodes CDR1 MDHEN and CDR2 SYDVKM. J was trimmed by 5 bases and V by 5 bases; bases with no gene match: 3. This CDR3 region has 12 residues. The chain carries TRBV28 and TRBJ2-7, with 7 bases aligning to TRBD2. Sequences were obtained from PBMCs. The TCR originated in a man between 35 and 55 years old in good health and CMV-seropositive. The CDR3 spells CASSQRENEQYF. CDR3 DNA: TGTGCCAGCAGTCAGCGGGAAAACGAGCAGTACTTC.